These T cell receptor beta chains were read from a single sample in a study of T cell responses to AZD1222 COVID-19 vaccine. Profiled with immunoSEQ multiplex PCR; TCRdb holds only in-frame clones, not every one. The sample holds about 120,000 clones, around 92% seen once. The sample in question was peripheral blood, obtained on day 0 of AZD1222 vaccination. All receptors come from an adult in good health. Each CDR3 is given with its conserved first and last residue. The order of the fields is clone size, D gene, V gene, J gene, CDR3 DNA, CDR3 protein. D genes are given only for firm matches. Size values are once, few and many counts, or a class for expanded clones, and some rows have none.

abundance: -
d_gene: -
v_gene: TRBV16
j_gene: TRBJ1-1
CDR3nt: TGTGCCAGCAGCCAATCAGCAGGGAACACTGAAGCTTTCTTT
CDR3aa: CASSQSAGNTEAFF

abundance: few
d_gene: -
v_gene: TRBV6-5
j_gene: TRBJ1-3
CDR3nt: TGTGCCAGTAAACAGGGAAACACCATATATTTT
CDR3aa: CASKQGNTIYF

abundance: -
d_gene: TRBD1
v_gene: TRBV5-1
j_gene: TRBJ1-1
CDR3nt: TGCGCCAGCAACTACCGACAGGGGTTGAACACTGAAGCTTTCTTT
CDR3aa: CASNYRQGLNTEAFF

abundance: -
d_gene: -
v_gene: TRBV4-2
j_gene: TRBJ2-7
CDR3nt: TGTGCCAGCAGCCAAGGAGGCTATCTCTCCTACGAGCAGTACTTC
CDR3aa: CASSQGGYLSYEQYF

abundance: -
d_gene: TRBD1
v_gene: TRBV15
j_gene: TRBJ2-6
CDR3nt: TGTGCCACCAGCAGAGGGGACAGCCAGCGTCGAGGCGGGGCCAACGTCCTGACTTTC
CDR3aa: CATSRGDSQRRGGANVLTF

abundance: -
d_gene: TRBD1
v_gene: TRBV2
j_gene: TRBJ1-2
CDR3nt: TGTGCCAGCAGTCAGACAGGGGGTATCTATGGCTACACCTTC
CDR3aa: CASSQTGGIYGYTF

abundance: -
d_gene: -
v_gene: TRBV6-2/TRBV6-3
j_gene: TRBJ2-7
CDR3nt: TGTGCCAGCAGTTACTCGAGCGAAAGGGCTGGAAACGCCTACGAGCAGTACTTC
CDR3aa: CASSYSSERAGNAYEQYF

abundance: -
d_gene: -
v_gene: TRBV6-2/TRBV6-3
j_gene: TRBJ1-5
CDR3nt: TGTGCCAGCAGCAATTTGGGTCAGCCCCAGCATTTT
CDR3aa: CASSNLGQPQHF

abundance: -
d_gene: TRBD2
v_gene: TRBV5-1
j_gene: TRBJ2-7
CDR3nt: TGCGCCAGCAGCTCGTGGGGAGGGACGAGCTCCTACGAGCAGTACTTC
CDR3aa: CASSSWGGTSSYEQYF

abundance: -
d_gene: TRBD2
v_gene: TRBV2
j_gene: TRBJ2-1
CDR3nt: TGTGCCAGAGGGACTAGCGGGATCCATGAGCAGTTCTTC
CDR3aa: CARGTSGIHEQFF

abundance: -
d_gene: -
v_gene: TRBV14
j_gene: TRBJ1-4
CDR3nt: TGTGCCAGCAGCCAAGTCCTCTCAACTAATGAAAAACTGTTTTTT
CDR3aa: CASSQVLSTNEKLFF

abundance: -
d_gene: TRBD1
v_gene: TRBV29-1
j_gene: TRBJ1-1
CDR3nt: TGCAGCGTTGAGAGGGACAGGGGGCGGAACACTGAAGCTTTCTTT
CDR3aa: CSVERDRGRNTEAFF

abundance: -
d_gene: -
v_gene: TRBV6-5
j_gene: TRBJ1-5
CDR3nt: TGTGCCAGCTCCCTGGGGGGGCCAGTCAATCAGCCCCAGCATTTT
CDR3aa: CASSLGGPVNQPQHF

abundance: -
d_gene: TRBD1
v_gene: TRBV10-3
j_gene: TRBJ1-6
CDR3nt: TGTGCCATCAGTTCCGGGACAGGGAATTCACCCCTCCACTTT
CDR3aa: CAISSGTGNSPLHF

abundance: -
d_gene: -
v_gene: TRBV19
j_gene: TRBJ1-2
CDR3nt: TGTGCCAGTAGTATAGATCCGGGACTTGGCTACACCTTC
CDR3aa: CASSIDPGLGYTF

abundance: -
d_gene: -
v_gene: TRBV4-1
j_gene: TRBJ1-2
CDR3nt: TGCGCCAGCAGCCAAGATGATCTAGGGAGCCCCCTAGAAGCTAACTATGGCTACACCTTC
CDR3aa: CASSQDDLGSPLEANYGYTF

abundance: -
d_gene: -
v_gene: TRBV23-1
j_gene: TRBJ2-7
CDR3nt: TGCGCCAGCAGTCTTCCGACATTTGCCTCCTACGAGCAGTACTTC
CDR3aa: CASSLPTFASYEQYF

abundance: -
d_gene: TRBD2
v_gene: TRBV5-1
j_gene: TRBJ2-1
CDR3nt: TGCGCCAGCAGCTTGGGTCTAGCGGGGGTGTACAATGAGCAGTTCTTC
CDR3aa: CASSLGLAGVYNEQFF

abundance: -
d_gene: -
v_gene: TRBV5-1
j_gene: TRBJ1-5
CDR3nt: TGCGCCAGCAGCTTGGAAGGTTTCAATCAGCCCCAGCATTTT
CDR3aa: CASSLEGFNQPQHF

abundance: -
d_gene: TRBD1
v_gene: TRBV2
j_gene: TRBJ2-2
CDR3nt: TGTGCCAGCAGAGAGGGACAGGGGTTCGGGGAGCTGTTTTTT
CDR3aa: CASREGQGFGELFF